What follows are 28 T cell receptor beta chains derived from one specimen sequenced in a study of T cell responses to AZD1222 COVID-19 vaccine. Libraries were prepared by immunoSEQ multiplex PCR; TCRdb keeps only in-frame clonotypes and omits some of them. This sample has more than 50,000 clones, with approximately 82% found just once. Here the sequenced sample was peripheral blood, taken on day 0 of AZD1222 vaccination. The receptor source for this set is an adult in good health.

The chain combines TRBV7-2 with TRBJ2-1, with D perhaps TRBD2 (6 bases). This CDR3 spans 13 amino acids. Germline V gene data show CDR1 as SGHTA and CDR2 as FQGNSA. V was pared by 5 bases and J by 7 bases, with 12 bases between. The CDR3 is CASSRLEENEQFF. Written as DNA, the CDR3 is TGTGCCAGCAGCCGACTAGAAGAAAATGAGCAGTTCTTC.

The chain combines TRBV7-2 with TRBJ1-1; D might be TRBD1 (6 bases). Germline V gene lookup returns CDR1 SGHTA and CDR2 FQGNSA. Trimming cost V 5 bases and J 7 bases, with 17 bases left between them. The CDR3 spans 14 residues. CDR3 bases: TGTGCCAGCAGCCGGGACCAGGGGTTCTTTGAAGCTTTCTTT. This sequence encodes CASSRDQGFFEAFF.

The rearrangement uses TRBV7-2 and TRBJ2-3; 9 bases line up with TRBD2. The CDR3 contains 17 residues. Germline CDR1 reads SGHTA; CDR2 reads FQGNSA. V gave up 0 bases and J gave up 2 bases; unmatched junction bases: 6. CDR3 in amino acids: CASSLATSGLITDTQYF. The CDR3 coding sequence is TGTGCCAGCAGCTTAGCGACTAGCGGCTTAATCACAGATACGCAGTATTTT.

The CDR3 region is CASSQDGANTEAFF. The DNA for the CDR3 is TGCGCCAGCAGCCAAGACGGGGCAAACACTGAAGCTTTCTTT. The rearrangement links TRBV4-3 to TRBJ1-1; weak D call: TRBD1 (5 bases). The CDR3 covers 14 residues. Germline V gene data show CDR1 as LGHNA and CDR2 as YSLEER. V lost 0 bases and J 2 bases, leaving 7 bases between the germline ends.

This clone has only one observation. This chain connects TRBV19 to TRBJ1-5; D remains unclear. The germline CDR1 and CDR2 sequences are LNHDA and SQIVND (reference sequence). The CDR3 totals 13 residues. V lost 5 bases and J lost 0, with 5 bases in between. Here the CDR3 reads CASSGSSNQPQHF. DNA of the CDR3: TGTGCCAGTAGTGGCAGTAGCAATCAGCCCCAGCATTTT.

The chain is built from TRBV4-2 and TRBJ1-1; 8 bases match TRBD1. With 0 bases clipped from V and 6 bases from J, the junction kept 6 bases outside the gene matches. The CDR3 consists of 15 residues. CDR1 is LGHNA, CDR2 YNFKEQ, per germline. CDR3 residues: CASSQDQGAPAEAFF. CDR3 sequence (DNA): TGTGCCAGCAGCCAAGATCAGGGGGCGCCGGCTGAAGCTTTCTTT.

The CDR3 nucleotides read TGTGCCAGCAGTGACCGGGACAGAACTGGCAATGAGCAGTACTTC. Residues: CASSDRDRTGNEQYF. The rearrangement joins TRBV6-2 or TRBV6-3 to TRBJ2-7; 7 bases agree with TRBD1. The junction had 14 bases not matched to a gene; V was cut back by 5 bases and J by 7 bases. This CDR3 has 15 amino acids. In germline, CDR1 is MNHEY, CDR2 SVGEGT.

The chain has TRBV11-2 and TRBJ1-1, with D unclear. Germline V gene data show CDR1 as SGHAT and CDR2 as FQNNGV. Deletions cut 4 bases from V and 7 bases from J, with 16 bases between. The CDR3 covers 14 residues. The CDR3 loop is CASSYRKLSGEAFF. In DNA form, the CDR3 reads TGTGCCAGCAGCTACCGAAAACTTTCGGGTGAAGCTTTCTTT.

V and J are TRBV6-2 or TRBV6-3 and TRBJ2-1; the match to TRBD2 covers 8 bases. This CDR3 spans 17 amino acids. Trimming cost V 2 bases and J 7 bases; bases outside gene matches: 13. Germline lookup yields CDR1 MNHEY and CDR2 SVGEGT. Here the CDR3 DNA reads TGTGCCAGCAGTTACCCTACGGGGCGGGAGGAGAGAAATGAGCAGTTCTTC. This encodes CASSYPTGREERNEQFF.

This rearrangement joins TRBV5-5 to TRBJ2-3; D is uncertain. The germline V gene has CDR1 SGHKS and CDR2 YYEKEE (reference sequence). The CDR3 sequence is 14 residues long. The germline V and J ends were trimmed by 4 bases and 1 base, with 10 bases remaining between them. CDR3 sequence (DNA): TGTGCCAGCAGCCCCCGGTACGGCACAGATACGCAGTATTTT. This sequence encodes CASSPRYGTDTQYF.

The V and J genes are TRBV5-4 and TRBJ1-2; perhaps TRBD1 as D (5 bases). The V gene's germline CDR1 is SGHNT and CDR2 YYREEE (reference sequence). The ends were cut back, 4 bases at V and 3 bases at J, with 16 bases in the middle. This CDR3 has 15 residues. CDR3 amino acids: CASSAPTVRDYGYTF. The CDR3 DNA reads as TGTGCCAGCAGCGCGCCGACAGTACGGGACTATGGCTACACCTTC.

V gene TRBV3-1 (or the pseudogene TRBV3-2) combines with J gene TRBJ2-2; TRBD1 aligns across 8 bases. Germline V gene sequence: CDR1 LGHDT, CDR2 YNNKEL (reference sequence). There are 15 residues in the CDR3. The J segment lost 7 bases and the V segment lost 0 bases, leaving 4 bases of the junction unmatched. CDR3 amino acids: CASSQDGDRGGELFF. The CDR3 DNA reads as TGTGCCAGCAGCCAAGATGGTGACAGGGGCGGGGAGCTGTTTTTT.

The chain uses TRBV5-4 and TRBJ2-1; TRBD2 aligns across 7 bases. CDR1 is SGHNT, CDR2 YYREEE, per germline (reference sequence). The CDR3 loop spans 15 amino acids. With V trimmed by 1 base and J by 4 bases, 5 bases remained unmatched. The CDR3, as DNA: TGTGCCAGCAGCTTGCGGGCTAGCGGTTACAATGAGCAGTTCTTC. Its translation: CASSLRASGYNEQFF.

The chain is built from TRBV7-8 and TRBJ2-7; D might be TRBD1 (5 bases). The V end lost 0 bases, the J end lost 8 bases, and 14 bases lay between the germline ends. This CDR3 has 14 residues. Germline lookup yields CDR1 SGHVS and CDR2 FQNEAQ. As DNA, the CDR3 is TGTGCCAGCAGCTTAGCGGGGCTTCCTAATCAGCAGTACTTC. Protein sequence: CASSLAGLPNQQYF.

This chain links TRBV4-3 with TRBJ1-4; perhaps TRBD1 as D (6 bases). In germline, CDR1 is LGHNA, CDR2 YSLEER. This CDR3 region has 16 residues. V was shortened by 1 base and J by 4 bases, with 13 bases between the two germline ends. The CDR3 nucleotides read TGCGCCAGCAGCCAAGTACCAGGGGTCTTTAATGAAAAACTGTTTTTT. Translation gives CASSQVPGVFNEKLFF.

The CDR3 region has the DNA TGTGCCAGCAGCAAAGGAGTTAGTTTGTGGGGTTTTAACTATGGCTACACCTTC. This codes for CASSKGVSLWGFNYGYTF. The rearrangement links TRBV21-1 to TRBJ1-2. TRBV21-1 corresponds to a pseudogene. The length of the CDR3 is 18 residues.

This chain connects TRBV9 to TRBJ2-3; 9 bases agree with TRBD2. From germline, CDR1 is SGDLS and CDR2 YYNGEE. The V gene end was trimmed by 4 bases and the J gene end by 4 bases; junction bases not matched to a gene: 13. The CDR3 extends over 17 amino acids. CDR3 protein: CASSPSGAGGHADTQYF. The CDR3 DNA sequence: TGTGCCAGCAGCCCGAGCGGGGCGGGAGGGCACGCAGATACGCAGTATTTT.

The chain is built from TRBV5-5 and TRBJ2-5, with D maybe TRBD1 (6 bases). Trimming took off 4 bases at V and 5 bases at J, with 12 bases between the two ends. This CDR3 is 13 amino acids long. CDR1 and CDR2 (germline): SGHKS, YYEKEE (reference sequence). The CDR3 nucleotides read TGTGCCAGCAGCGGAACAGGGTCGGAGACCCAGTACTTC. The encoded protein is CASSGTGSETQYF.

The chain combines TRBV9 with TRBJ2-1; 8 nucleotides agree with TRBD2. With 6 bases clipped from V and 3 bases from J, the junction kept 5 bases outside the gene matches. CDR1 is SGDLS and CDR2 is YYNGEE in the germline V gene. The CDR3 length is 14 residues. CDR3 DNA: TGTGCCAGCACGGCGGGAGGTCTCTACAATGAGCAGTTCTTC. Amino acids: CASTAGGLYNEQFF.

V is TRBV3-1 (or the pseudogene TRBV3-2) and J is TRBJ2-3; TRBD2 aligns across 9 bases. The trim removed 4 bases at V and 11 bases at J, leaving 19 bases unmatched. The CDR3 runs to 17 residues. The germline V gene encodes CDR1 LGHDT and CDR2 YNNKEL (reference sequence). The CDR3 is CASSPAQGVAGALRQYF. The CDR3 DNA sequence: TGTGCCAGCAGCCCCGCCCAGGGCGTAGCGGGAGCCCTTAGGCAGTATTTT.

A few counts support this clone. The CDR3 DNA is TGTGCCACCAGTGACCCGGGAGGGACAGATACGCAGTATTTT. This codes for CATSDPGGTDTQYF. V usage is TRBV24-1 and J usage is TRBJ2-3, with 8 positions matching TRBD2. With V trimmed by 4 bases and J by 3 bases, 2 bases remained unmatched. The CDR3 is made up of 14 amino acids. Germline V gene data show CDR1 as KGHDR and CDR2 as SFDVKD.

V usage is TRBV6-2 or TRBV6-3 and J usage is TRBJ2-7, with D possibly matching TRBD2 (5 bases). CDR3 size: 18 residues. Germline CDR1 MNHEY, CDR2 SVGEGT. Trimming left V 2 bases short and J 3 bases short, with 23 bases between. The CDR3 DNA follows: TGTGCCAGCAGTTACCCTGATGTAGCACAGCTAGGACTCTACGAGCAGTACTTC. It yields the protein CASSYPDVAQLGLYEQYF.

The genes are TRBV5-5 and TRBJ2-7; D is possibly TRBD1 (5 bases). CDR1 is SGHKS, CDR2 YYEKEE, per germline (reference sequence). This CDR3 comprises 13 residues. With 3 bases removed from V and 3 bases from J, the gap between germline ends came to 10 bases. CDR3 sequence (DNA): TGTGCCAGCAGCTCTTTTCAGGGCTACGAGCAGTACTTC. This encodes CASSSFQGYEQYF.

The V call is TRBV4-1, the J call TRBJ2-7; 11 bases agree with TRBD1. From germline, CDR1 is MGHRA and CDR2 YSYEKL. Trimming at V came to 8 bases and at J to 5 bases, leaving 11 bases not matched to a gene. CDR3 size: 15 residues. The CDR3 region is CASADPGQGGDEQYF. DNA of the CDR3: TGCGCCAGCGCGGACCCGGGACAGGGGGGCGACGAGCAGTACTTC.

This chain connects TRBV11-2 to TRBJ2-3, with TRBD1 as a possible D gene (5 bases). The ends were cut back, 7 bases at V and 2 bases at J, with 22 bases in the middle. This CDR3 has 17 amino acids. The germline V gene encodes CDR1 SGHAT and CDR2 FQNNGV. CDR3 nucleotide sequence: TGTGCCAGCACCGACCCTGAGACAGAGCTTAACACAGATACGCAGTATTTT. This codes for CASTDPETELNTDTQYF.

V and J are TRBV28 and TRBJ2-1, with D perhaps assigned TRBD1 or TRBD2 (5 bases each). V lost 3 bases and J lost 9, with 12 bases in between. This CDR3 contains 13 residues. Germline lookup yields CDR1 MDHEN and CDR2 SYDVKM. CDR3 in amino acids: CASSLGRYGEQFF. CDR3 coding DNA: TGTGCCAGCAGTTTGGGACGGTACGGTGAGCAGTTCTTC.

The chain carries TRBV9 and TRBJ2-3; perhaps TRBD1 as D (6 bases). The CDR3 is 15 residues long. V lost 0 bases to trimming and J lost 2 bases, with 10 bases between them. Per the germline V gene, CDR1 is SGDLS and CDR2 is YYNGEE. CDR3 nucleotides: TGTGCCAGCAGCGTAGTTGGACAGAACACAGATACGCAGTATTTT. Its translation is CASSVVGQNTDTQYF.

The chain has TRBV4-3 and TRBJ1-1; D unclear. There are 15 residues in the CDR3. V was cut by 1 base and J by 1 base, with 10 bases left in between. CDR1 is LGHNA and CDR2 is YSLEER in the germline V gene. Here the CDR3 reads CASSQVTAGNTEAFF. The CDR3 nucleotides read TGCGCCAGCAGCCAAGTAACAGCAGGGAACACTGAAGCTTTCTTT.